This paragraph covers one T cell receptor (beta chain) sequence. This clonotype came up a few times. Its target antigen remains unknown. Given a much more abundant clone one base away, this may be a read error. The sample is drawn from a study of blood T cells in healthy people across ages (dated by TCRdb to about 2015). Looking at the study overall: In model experiments, template switching captured roughly one uniquely barcoded TCR beta cDNA molecule for every two T cells. For two donors (one aged 18 to 29 and one aged 80 or older), the study analyzed two additional independent replicas of 1 million unique cDNA reads from the same blood draw. The study measured age-related changes in TCR beta repertoire diversity using deep sequencing normalized with unique cDNA molecular identifiers. The donors were split into four age groups: young (average 16 years), middle-aged (39), aged (approximately 59) and long-lived (over 75). Study-wide findings and limitations: Because profiling used bulk unsorted PBMCs, naive and antigen-experienced compartments could not be compared conclusively. Because donor CMV infection status was unknown, age-related changes in expanded clonotypes were potentially confounded. Estimates of total diversity based on one million sequenced T cells were regarded as lower bounds and as underestimates. Observed TCR beta diversity per million T cells fell roughly linearly with age, and a significant reduction was already apparent by age around 40. Compared with the aged group, more naive CD4+ T cells, fewer expanded clones and increased TCR diversity were shown by the long-lived group, suggesting age selection. Observed TCR beta diversity correlated strongly with the percentage of naive T cells measured by flow cytometry.

Compared with germline, V lacks 6 bases and J lacks 7 bases; bases without a gene match: 14. CDR3 length: 14 amino acids, cysteine to phenylalanine. The DNA shown is the 42-base CDR3, in frame from base 1. In the germline V gene (reference sequence), CDR1 corresponds to DFQATT and CDR2 to SNEGSKA. To prepare the library, 5' RACE was applied. Sequenced using an Illumina HiSeq 2500. A second PCR of about 7 to 12 cycles was performed with a sample-barcoded 5' primer and a J-beta primer mix. Each TCR beta cDNA molecule received a unique molecular identifier from a template-switch 5' adaptor carrying 12 random nucleotides. At least 2.5 million CDR3-containing paired-end reads were obtained from each sample. First-strand cDNA synthesis was performed from all RNA using the Mint cDNA synthesis kit, with priming by a TRBC-specific oligonucleotide. After uracil-DNA glycosylase treatment, a first 18-cycle PCR used universal primers M1SS and BC2_uni_R on all cDNA. Processing in the source paper ran as follows. For normalization, 1 million high-quality reads, each with a distinct molecular identifier, were randomly selected from each sample. Instead of being binned into consensus sequences, reads with shared molecular identifiers were discarded. MiTCR, with a Q25 quality threshold and the strictest error-elimination algorithm, was used for CDR3 identification, clonotype clustering and error correction. A nonparametric unseen species model with Euler transformation was used to estimate a lower bound on total TCR beta diversity. Starting from the raw public reads, TCRdb applied fastp trimming at Q25, assembled clones with MiXCR and retained in-frame beta chains. Under each unique CDR3 protein, matching rows form one entry showing the most common genes and DNA. The V and J calls and clone size come from TCRdb's table, not from the authors' own analysis. The sample table shows about 930,000 distinct CDR3 sequences, and 25% to 30% are seen once. Jointly, the top ten make up 10% of the sample.

Systemically healthy Caucasian individuals from Russia, around 39 in total and aged about 6 to 90 years, were included as donors. Roughly 11 milliliters of peripheral blood were drawn from each donor into EDTA-treated Vacutainer tubes. Ficoll-Paque density-gradient centrifugation was used to isolate PBMCs, with at least 7 million per sample. Trizol reagent was used to extract total RNA from the PBMCs, yielding at least 5 micrograms per sample. For every donor, an aliquot of PBMCs went through flow cytometry to measure the percentages of naive CD45RAhigh/CD27high T cells. This sample also appeared in a second study, on T cells of mothers and their children. Drawing on the second study: Nine systemically healthy Caucasian individuals served as donors, namely three mothers together with their six children. cDNA synthesis consumed the entire amount of extracted RNA, loaded at around 1.5 ug RNA in each 15 ul reaction. In the second PCR, the M1S primer added sample barcodes and 2-4 random nucleotides. Each mother yielded over 8.5 million TCR beta CDR3 reads and each child 2.5 million to 3.5 million reads. Thymic selection shapes the output of TCR recombination in a similar way in related and unrelated pairs, and inherited differences have a minor effect. Related mother-child pairs always showed normalized repertoire overlap that was slightly higher than in unrelated mother-child pairs, though the difference was never significant. No persistent microchimeric T cell clones were found, with a detection sensitivity of 75 to 100 clones per million clonotypes. In the study, deep NGS was used to compare the TCR beta repertoires of mothers and children, and features distinguishing related mother-child pairs from unrelated individuals were sought. On average, the children were 11 +/- 4 years old, while the mothers were approximately 41 +/- 4 years old. After adapter ligation was performed with NEBNext reagents, the libraries were sequenced on an Illumina HiSeq 2000 with 100+100 nt paired-end reads. To avoid cross-contamination, the mother libraries and the child libraries were prepared a month apart and sequenced in separate runs. For each donor, somewhere between roughly 450,000 and 2,100,000 distinct TCR beta clonotypes were identified. Naive TCR beta clonotypes were estimated from low-frequency clonotypes matched to each donor's FACS-determined naive share, without sorting.

Sequencing was done on a sample of blood. The V and J segments used are TRBV20-1 and TRBJ2-7, with TRBD2 identical over 8 junction bases. The source of this sequence is a middle-aged woman in good health. The CDR3 sequence is CSAKSGGAYNEQYF. The DNA reads TGCAGTGCAAAAAGCGGGGGAGCATACAATGAGCAGTACTTC.